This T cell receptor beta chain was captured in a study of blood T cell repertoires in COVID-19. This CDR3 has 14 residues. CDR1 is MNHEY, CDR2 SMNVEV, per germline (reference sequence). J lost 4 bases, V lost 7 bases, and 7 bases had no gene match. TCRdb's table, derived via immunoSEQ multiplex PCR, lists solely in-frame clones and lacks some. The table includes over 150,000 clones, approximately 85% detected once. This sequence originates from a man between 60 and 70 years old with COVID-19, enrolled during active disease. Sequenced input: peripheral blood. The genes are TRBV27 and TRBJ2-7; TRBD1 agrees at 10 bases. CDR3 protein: CASTKDRGSYEQYF. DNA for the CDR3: TGTGCCAGCACTAAGGACAGGGGGTCTTACGAGCAGTACTTC.